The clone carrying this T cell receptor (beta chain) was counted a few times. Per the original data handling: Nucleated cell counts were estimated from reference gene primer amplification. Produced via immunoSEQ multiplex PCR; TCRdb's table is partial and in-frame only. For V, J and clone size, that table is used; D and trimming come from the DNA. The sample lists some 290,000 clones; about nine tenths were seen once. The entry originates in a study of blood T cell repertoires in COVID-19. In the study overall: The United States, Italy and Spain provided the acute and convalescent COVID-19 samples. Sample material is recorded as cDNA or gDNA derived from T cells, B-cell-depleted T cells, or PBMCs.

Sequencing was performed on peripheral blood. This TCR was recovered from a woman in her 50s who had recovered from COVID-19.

The CDR3 bases are TGTGCCAGCAGCCTTGGACTAGCGGGGGGGCCATCCTACGAGCAGTACTTC. It codes for CASSLGLAGGPSYEQYF. The chain couples TRBV4-2 to TRBJ2-7, with 15 bases lining up with TRBD2. With V trimmed by 4 bases and J by 1 base, 5 bases remained unmatched. CDR1 is LGHNA, CDR2 YNFKEQ, per germline. The CDR3 consists of 17 residues.